This T cell receptor (beta chain) was identified during a study of Tregs in tolerant kidney transplant recipients. Study observations and caveats: Findings come from small patient numbers and require larger validation. Expanding Tregs on activated donor B cells appeared to best identify donor-specific TCRbeta clones.

Comment on this clone: Its antigen is undetermined.

The repertoire was sequenced with immunoSEQ multiplex PCR; TCRdb's copy has only in-frame clones and lacks some. This sample contains about 23,000 clones. The nonmyeloablative bone marrow transplants came from related graft donors, with transient mixed chimerism. Thawed PBMCs were FACS-sorted into unstimulated CD4+CD25+CD127- regulatory T cells, CD4+CD25- non-regulatory cells, CD4 and CD8 cells. The sequences come from CD4+ T cells from blood (PBMCs), collected 6 months after the transplant. The sequence derives from a human patient who received a combined kidney and bone marrow transplant. Some T cells may be provided by the graft donor.

The CDR3 sequence: CASSEWPFTGELFF. The CDR3 DNA, read in part, is TGTGCCAGCAGTGAATGGCCTTTCACCGGGGAG. The J gene is TRBJ2-2, the V gene TRBV6-1; unclear D gene. From the germline J gene comes the end of the CDR3, since the read stops 3 residues before it. The germline CDR1 and CDR2 sequences are MNHNS and SASEGT. The CDR3 has 14 residues. V was trimmed by 2 bases and J by 4 bases, leaving 8 bases between them.